This T cell receptor (beta chain) was retrieved from a study of shared clonotypes between healthy human individuals. The data were produced by immunoSEQ multiplex PCR, yet TCRdb's version contains in-frame clones alone and is incomplete. The repertoire holds some 1,100,000 clones, with around 78% as singletons. This CDR3 has 15 amino acids. Germline V lookup: CDR1 MDHEN, CDR2 SYDVKM. V dropped 7 bases and J dropped 1; count of bases not matched to a gene: 10. The source is a young man in good health. Some clones in this sample may be carry-over from other donors' samples. The specimen was memory CD4+ T cells from PBMCs. Documented subset: CD45RA-negative fraction. V is TRBV28 and J is TRBJ2-7; TRBD1 matches 7 bases. The CDR3 DNA follows: TGTGCCAGCACCCCCCCGGGACAGCCTTCCTACGAGCAGTACTTC. It translates to CASTPPGQPSYEQYF.